This TCR beta chain was sequenced for a study of cytomegalovirus exposure and HLA in healthy donors. The CDR3 spans 15 residues. The germline V gene has CDR1 MDHEN and CDR2 SYDVKM. V shed 8 bases, J shed 7 bases, and the junction held 14 bases outside the gene matches. PCR used 60 Vbeta primers and 13 Jbeta primers. The assay was immunoSEQ multiplex PCR, and TCRdb's table has in-frame clones only and misses some. The sample shows a few hundred thousand clones, approximately 80% of them seen only once. This chain connects TRBV28 to TRBJ1-2; 9 nucleotides line up with TRBD1. The sequenced sample consisted of PBMCs. The receptor comes from a girl aged 10-17 years in good health and CMV-seronegative. The DNA for the CDR3 is TGTGCCAGCGACCCAACCGGGACAGGGAGTCGTGGCTACACCTTC. Encoded protein: CASDPTGTGSRGYTF.